This T cell receptor beta chain was recovered during a study of naive and memory T cell subsets. The SP2 primer and nested alpha and beta constant region primers amplified ligated cDNA in four rounds. For blood and skin samples, reverse transcription used TCR alpha and beta constant primers. A single record per CDR3 protein comes from TCRdb applying MiXCR to the 5' RACE reads. Here the sample spans approximately 49,000 distinct CDR3 sequences, approximately 4.5% being singletons. This clonotype has at least ten counts. A UMI-containing oligonucleotide was joined by 3' ligation to the TCR cDNA template. Germline CDR1 reads PRHDT; CDR2 reads FYEKMQ (reference sequence). V gave up 4 bases and J gave up 4 bases; unmatched junction bases: 18. The CDR3 length is 20 residues.

The TCR originated in a female donor in good health. The chain employs TRBV13 and TRBJ2-1; 11 bases map to TRBD2. This chain's CDR3 is CASSWPRLAGRLPLYNEQFF. DNA for the CDR3: TGTGCCAGCAGCTGGCCCCGACTAGCGGGACGTCTTCCCCTTTACAATGAGCAGTTCTTC.